The source of this TCR beta chain is a study of HIV-infected patients and healthy controls. Whole-study findings and limits: Healthy controls carried many MAIT alpha-chain CDR3s, while HIV+ repertoires had few.

No cell fractionation was done, so the repertoire covers all unsorted peripheral blood T cells. Concerning this clonotype: Its target is not known.

CDR1 and CDR2 from the germline V gene are SGDLS and YYNGEE. The junction had 9 bases not matched to a gene; V was cut back by 6 bases and J by 5 bases. This CDR3 spans 14 amino acids. Reverse transcription used around 480 ng RNA and constant-region primers for alpha and beta. Each of the alpha and beta chains got its own library through chain-specific third strand synthesis with indices. A single primer pair per chain amplified all rearrangements, with per-molecule barcodes. TCRdb reanalysed the 5' RACE reads using MiXCR and keeps one entry per CDR3 protein. This table holds 10,000 to 15,000 distinct CDR3 sequences, about a tenth found once.

The receptor was derived from an adult in good health. V is TRBV9 and J is TRBJ2-5, with TRBD2 matching 8 bases. The sample comprised blood. The CDR3 DNA reads as TGTGCCAGCACAAAAAGCGGGAGTAAGGAGACCCAGTACTTC. Translation: CASTKSGSKETQYF.